The clone carrying this T cell receptor beta chain ranks as medium-sized (0.01 to 0.1%). This entry belongs to a study of OX40 agonist ivuxolimab in advanced cancers. Study context: Among those treated, three patients had partial responses, one with hepatocellular carcinoma and two with cutaneous melanoma.

The protocol was immunoSEQ multiplex PCR, while the TCRdb copy is restricted to in-frame clones and leaves out a portion. The table lists about 64,000 clones, 85% of them singletons. CDR1 is SNHLY and CDR2 is FYNNEI in the germline V gene. The length of the CDR3 is 15 residues. Trimming removed 3 bases from V and 4 bases from J; junction bases left unmatched: 3. This clonotype was obtained from an adult with an advanced solid tumor such as melanoma, head and neck, liver or kidney cancer. This chain joins TRBV2 and TRBJ2-2, with 9 bases fitting TRBD1. The specimen comprised CD4+ or CD8+ T cells sorted from blood, sampled in a trial of the OX40 agonist ivuxolimab. The CDR3 loop reads CASSEDRGSTGELFF. The CDR3 coding sequence is TGTGCCAGCAGTGAGGACAGGGGTTCCACCGGGGAGCTGTTTTTT. Using reference TRBV2 and TRBJ2-2 for the parts outside the CDR3, the full variable domain is EPEVTQTPSHQVTQMGQEVILRCVPISNHLYFYWYRQILGQKVEFLVSFYNNEISEKSEIFDDQFSVERPDGSNFTLKIRSTKLEDSAMYFCASSEDRGSTGELFFGEGSRLTVL.